Listed below are T cell receptor beta chains from one sample, sequenced in a study of T-cell reconstitution after alpha-beta-depleted transplantation in children. TCRdb reanalysed the PCR reads using MiXCR and keeps one entry per CDR3 protein. This table has about 980,000 distinct CDR3 sequences, roughly 31% appearing once. Sample: PBMCs, mostly from graft donor cells, taken 360 days after TCRalphabeta/CD19-depleted stem cell transplant. Receptors were obtained from a boy in the first two years of life who had a stem cell transplant for SCID, so the T cells may come from the graft donor. The CDR3 runs from the conserved cysteine through the conserved F or W. A D gene is named only where the DNA matches it firmly. Clone size is not always given. Where it is, it says once, few, many or a class for expanded clones.

clone size	V gene	J gene	D gene	CDR3 DNA	CDR3 protein
few	TRBV28	TRBJ2-6	-	TGTGCCAGCAGTTTAAACCCCAACGTCCTGACTTTC	CASSLNPNVLTF
-	TRBV6-1	TRBJ2-7	-	TGTGCCAGCAGTCGCCGTGAGGGGGGCAACTACGAGCAGTACTTC	CASSRREGGNYEQYF
-	TRBV19	TRBJ2-1	TRBD2	TGTGCCAGTAGTCCTCTCCGGGGAGCGGGGGGTGCCAATGAGCAGTTCTTC	CASSPLRGAGGANEQFF
few	TRBV7-9	TRBJ1-2	TRBD1	TGTGCCAGCAGCCCACCCGACAGGGGGAGGTATGGCTACACCTTC	CASSPPDRGRYGYTF
-	TRBV4-3	TRBJ2-7	-	TGCGCCAGCAGCCAAGATTATGTAGTGGGAGTTTACGAGCAGTACTTC	CASSQDYVVGVYEQYF
few	TRBV24-1	TRBJ2-1	TRBD2	TGTGCCACCAGTGATTTATCAGCGGGGGGATACAATGAGCAGTTCTTC	CATSDLSAGGYNEQFF
-	TRBV5-1	TRBJ1-1	-	TGCGCCAGCAGCTTGGTTCGCGAGAACACTGAAGCTTTCTTT	CASSLVRENTEAFF
-	TRBV20-1	TRBJ2-5	-	TGCAGTGCCCCCGAGGAGGGCCCGGGGTGGCCAGAGACCCAGTACTTC	CSAPEEGPGWPETQYF
once	TRBV7-9	TRBJ2-1	-	TGTGCCAGCAGCTTAGCGAAGCAGCGGGACAGCCACAATGAGCAGTTCTTC	CASSLAKQRDSHNEQFF
few	TRBV29-1	TRBJ2-1	-	TGCAGCGGTTCGTCGGGACTCAGAGAGCAGTTCTTC	CSGSSGLREQFF
-	TRBV2	TRBJ1-6	-	TGTGCCAGCAGTCATGACTGGAATTCACCCCTCCACTTT	CASSHDWNSPLHF
-	TRBV24-1	TRBJ2-6	-	TGTGCCACCAGTGATCGGCCGGGCTCTGGGGCCAACGTCCTGACTTTC	CATSDRPGSGANVLTF